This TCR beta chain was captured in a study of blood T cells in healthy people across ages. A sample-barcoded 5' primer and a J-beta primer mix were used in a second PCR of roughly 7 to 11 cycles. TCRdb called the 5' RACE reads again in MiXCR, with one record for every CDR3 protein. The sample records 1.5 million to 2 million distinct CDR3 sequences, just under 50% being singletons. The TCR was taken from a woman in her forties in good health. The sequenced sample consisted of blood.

Here the CDR3 reads CASSPTGPSTDTQYF. The CDR3 nucleotides are TGTGCCAGCAGTCCAACAGGGCCTAGCACAGATACGCAGTATTTT. V gene TRBV28 combines with J gene TRBJ2-3; D may be TRBD1 (6 bases). CDR1 is MDHEN and CDR2 is SYDVKM in the germline V gene. With 5 bases removed from V and 0 bases from J, the gap between germline ends came to 12 bases. The CDR3 sequence is 15 residues long.